The present TCR beta chain was sequenced within a study of T-cell reconstitution after alpha-beta-depleted transplantation in children. V was cut by 5 bases and J by 7 bases, with 5 bases left in between. The CDR3 consists of 10 residues. Germline CDR1 reads LGHNT; CDR2 reads FRNRAP. Construction of the TCRbeta library involved unique molecular identifiers. MiXCR was run by TCRdb on the PCR reads, yielding one entry per CDR3 protein. The sample lists about 540,000 distinct CDR3 sequences, about 18% occurring once. This clonotype was obtained from a human donor who donated a stem cell graft to a child with acute lymphoblastic leukemia. This chain uses TRBV12-5 with TRBJ1-1; no definite D call. The input for sequencing was PBMCs from the stem cell graft donor, taken from the stem cell graft. CDR3: CASGLREAFF. Here the CDR3 DNA reads TGTGCTAGTGGTCTTCGTGAAGCTTTCTTT.